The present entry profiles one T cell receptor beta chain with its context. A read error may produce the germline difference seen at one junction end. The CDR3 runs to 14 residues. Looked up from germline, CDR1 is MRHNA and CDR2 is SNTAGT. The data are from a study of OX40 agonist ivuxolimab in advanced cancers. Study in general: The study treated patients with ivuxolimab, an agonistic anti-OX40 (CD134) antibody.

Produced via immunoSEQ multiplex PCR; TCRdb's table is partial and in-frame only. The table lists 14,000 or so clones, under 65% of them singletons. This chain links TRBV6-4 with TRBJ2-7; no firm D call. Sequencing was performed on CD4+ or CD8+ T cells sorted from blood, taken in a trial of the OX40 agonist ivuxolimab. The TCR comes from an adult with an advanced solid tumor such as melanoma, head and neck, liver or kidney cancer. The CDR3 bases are TGTGCCAGCAGTTACTCCCCGAGCCACGGGGAGCAGTACTTC. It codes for CASSYSPSHGEQYF.